The T cell receptor (beta chain) under discussion was sequenced for a study of blood T cell repertoires in COVID-19. Study context: The United States, Italy and Spain provided the acute and convalescent COVID-19 samples. The analysed material was cDNA or gDNA that came from T cells, B-cell-depleted T cells, or PBMCs.

Germline V gene data show CDR1 as LNHDA and CDR2 as SQIVND (reference sequence). The CDR3 extends over 16 amino acids. J lost 0 bases, V lost 5 bases, and 10 bases had no gene match. As processed by the authors: Amplification from reference gene primers served as the basis for estimated nucleated cell counts. Only in-frame clones appear in the TCRdb table, and some are missing; sequencing was by immunoSEQ multiplex PCR. The DNA was the basis for D and trimming; V, J and clone size are from that table. The sample lists around 200,000 clones; 80% were seen once. Sequenced: peripheral blood. V and J are TRBV19 and TRBJ2-7; 7 bases line up with TRBD2. This receptor was taken from a woman in her seventies with acute or convalescent COVID-19. CDR3: CASSPRQTSSSYEQYF. As DNA, the CDR3 is TGTGCCAGTAGTCCCCGTCAGACTAGCAGCTCCTACGAGCAGTACTTC.